The sequence of this TCR beta chain was determined in a study of STAT5B mutations in CD4+ large granular lymphocyte leukemia. Of note for this clone: Its specificity is not known.

Measured with immunoSEQ multiplex PCR; TCRdb has only the in-frame clones, and not every one. The data hold approximately 20,000 clones, with around 84% observed a single time. Whole-study findings and limits: 8/27 top patient clones versus 2/35 control clones were TRBV06-family.

Germline loops: CDR1 ENHRY, CDR2 SYGVKD. The V end lost 3 bases, the J end lost 4 bases, and 13 bases lay between the germline ends. This CDR3 is 15 amino acids long. Sequencing was performed on CD4+ T cells from blood buffy coats. This receptor was taken from a human donor in good health. The rearrangement links TRBV10-3 to TRBJ2-1; D not certain. CDR3 nucleotide sequence: TGTGCCATCAGTGATACTCCAAATAATTACAATGAGCAGTTCTTC. Protein product: CAISDTPNNYNEQFF.